These T cell receptor beta chains were read from a single sample in a study of STAT5B mutations in CD4+ large granular lymphocyte leukemia. TCRdb keeps only in-frame clones here, not all; method: immunoSEQ multiplex PCR. The sample has under 2,500 clones, around 87% seen once. Specimen: PBMCs. These receptors originate from a woman in her 70s with CD4+ T-cell large granular lymphocyte leukemia. Both conserved end residues are part of each CDR3. The D gene is left open where the match is weak. The size of a clone is reported for some rows only, either as once, few or many, or as a class for expanded clones.

clone size,D gene,CDR3 length,J gene,V gene,CDR3 protein,CDR3 DNA
-,-,17,TRBJ1-5,TRBV5-8,CASSFIAPGGGSQPQHF,TGTGCCAGCAGCTTTATTGCCCCGGGGGGGGGCAGTCAGCCCCAGCATTTT
-,-,14,TRBJ2-2,TRBV2,CASSEDLTPGELFF,TGTGCCAGCAGTGAAGACCTAACTCCCGGGGAGCTGTTTTTT
-,TRBD2,16,TRBJ2-3,TRBV7-2,CASSAQSAGVPDTQYF,TGTGCCAGCAGCGCTCAATCGGCGGGGGTACCAGATACGCAGTATTTT
-,-,13,TRBJ1-1,TRBV5-1,CASSWERNTEAFF,TGCGCCAGCAGCTGGGAGAGGAACACTGAAGCTTTCTTT
-,TRBD1,18,TRBJ2-6,TRBV7-9,CASSPQPTGVSGANVLTF,TGTGCCAGCAGCCCCCAACCGACAGGGGTTTCTGGGGCCAACGTCCTGACTTTC
-,-,12,TRBJ2-5,TRBV19,CASNHRGETQYF,TGTGCCAGTAATCACCGAGGGGAGACCCAGTACTTC
once,-,14,TRBJ1-5,TRBV6-1,CASSPGDDGQPQHF,TGTGCCAGCAGCCCAGGGGACGACGGTCAGCCCCAGCATTTT
once,TRBD1,14,TRBJ1-2,TRBV7-9,CASSFGQGPYGYTF,TGTGCCAGCAGCTTCGGACAGGGACCCTATGGCTACACCTTC
-,TRBD1,15,TRBJ1-1,TRBV19,CASSLSTGTNTEAFF,TGTGCCAGTAGTCTCTCGACAGGGACGAACACTGAAGCTTTCTTT
once,TRBD2,13,TRBJ2-1,TRBV7-2,CASSFVAGDEQFF,TGTGCCAGCAGCTTCGTAGCGGGTGATGAGCAGTTCTTC
-,-,16,TRBJ1-1,TRBV19,CASLGPGQLMNTEAFF,TGTGCCAGTCTTGGCCCGGGACAACTCATGAACACTGAAGCTTTCTTT
-,TRBD2,13,TRBJ2-3,TRBV6-1,CASRTLAADTQYF,TGTGCCAGCCGAACGCTAGCGGCCGATACGCAGTATTTT
-,-,15,TRBJ2-2,TRBV6-4,CASSGAGLNTGELFF,TGTGCCAGCAGTGGGGCGGGCTTGAACACCGGGGAGCTGTTTTTT
-,TRBD1,15,TRBJ2-2,TRBV5-1,CASSLRTGASGELFF,TGCGCCAGCAGCTTGAGGACAGGGGCGAGCGGGGAGCTGTTTTTT
-,-,20,TRBJ2-6,TRBV5-4,CASSLGFGASSFSGANVLTF,TGTGCCAGCAGCTTGGGGTTTGGGGCTTCCTCCTTCTCTGGGGCCAACGTCCTGACTTTC
-,-,15,TRBJ2-1,TRBV7-7,CASSSRLGSYNEQFF,TGTGCCAGCAGCTCACGACTAGGCTCCTACAATGAGCAGTTCTTC
-,TRBD1,15,TRBJ1-1,TRBV28,CASSRPSGQGPEAFF,TGTGCCAGCAGCCGTCCCTCCGGACAGGGTCCTGAAGCTTTCTTT